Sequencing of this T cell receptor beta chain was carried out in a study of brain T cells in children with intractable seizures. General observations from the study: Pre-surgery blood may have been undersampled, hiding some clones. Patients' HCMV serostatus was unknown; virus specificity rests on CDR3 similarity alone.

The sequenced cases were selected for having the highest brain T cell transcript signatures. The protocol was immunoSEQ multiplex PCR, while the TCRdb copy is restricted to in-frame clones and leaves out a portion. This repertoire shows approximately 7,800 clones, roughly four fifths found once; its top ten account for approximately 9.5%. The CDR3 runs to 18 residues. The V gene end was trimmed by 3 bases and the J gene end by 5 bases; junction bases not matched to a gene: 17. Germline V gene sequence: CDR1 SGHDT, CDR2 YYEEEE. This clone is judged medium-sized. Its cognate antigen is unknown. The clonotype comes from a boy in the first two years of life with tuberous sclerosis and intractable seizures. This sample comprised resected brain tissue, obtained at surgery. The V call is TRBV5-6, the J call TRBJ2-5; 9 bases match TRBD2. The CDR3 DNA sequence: TGTGCCAGCAGCTCCGACCTCATAGCGGGAGAGGTCCCGGAGACCCAGTACTTC. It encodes CASSSDLIAGEVPETQYF.